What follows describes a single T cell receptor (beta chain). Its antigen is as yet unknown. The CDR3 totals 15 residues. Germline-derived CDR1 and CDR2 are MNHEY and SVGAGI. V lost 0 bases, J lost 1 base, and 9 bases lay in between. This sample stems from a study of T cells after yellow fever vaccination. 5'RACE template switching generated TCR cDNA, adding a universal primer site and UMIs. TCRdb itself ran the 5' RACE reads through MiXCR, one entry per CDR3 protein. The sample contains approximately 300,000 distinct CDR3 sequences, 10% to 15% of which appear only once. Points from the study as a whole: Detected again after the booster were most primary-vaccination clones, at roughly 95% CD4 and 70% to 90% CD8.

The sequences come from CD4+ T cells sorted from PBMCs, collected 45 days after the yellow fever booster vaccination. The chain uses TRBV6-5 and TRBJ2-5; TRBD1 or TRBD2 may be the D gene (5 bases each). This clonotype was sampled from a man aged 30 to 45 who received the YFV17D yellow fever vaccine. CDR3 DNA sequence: TGTGCCAGCAGTTACTCCCCCGGGACCCAAGAGACCCAGTACTTC. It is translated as CASSYSPGTQETQYF.